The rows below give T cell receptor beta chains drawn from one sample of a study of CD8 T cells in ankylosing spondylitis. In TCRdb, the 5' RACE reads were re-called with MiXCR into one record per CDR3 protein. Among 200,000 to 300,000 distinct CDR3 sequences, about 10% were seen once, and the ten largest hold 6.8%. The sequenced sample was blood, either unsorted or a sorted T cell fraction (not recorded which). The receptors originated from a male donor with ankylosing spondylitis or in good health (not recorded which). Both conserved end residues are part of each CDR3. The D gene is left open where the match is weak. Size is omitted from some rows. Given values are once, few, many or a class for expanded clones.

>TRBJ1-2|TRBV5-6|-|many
TGTGCCAGCAGCTTCTACGGGGAGGGATATGGCTACACCTTC
CASSFYGEGYGYTF
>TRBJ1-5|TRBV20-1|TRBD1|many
TGCAGTGCCTTGACAGGGTATGGCAATCAGCCCCAGCATTTT
CSALTGYGNQPQHF
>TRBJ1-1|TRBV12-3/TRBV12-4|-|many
TGTGCCAGCAGTAAAATCCAGAACACTGAAGCTTTCTTT
CASSKIQNTEAFF
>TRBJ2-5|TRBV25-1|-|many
TGTGCCAGCAGCCCGTTCGGGTCAGAGCCGGAGGAGACCCAGTACTTC
CASSPFGSEPEETQYF
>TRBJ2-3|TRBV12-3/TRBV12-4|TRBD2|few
TGTGCCAGCAGTAGCGGGGGGGCCGAAGGAGGTACGCAGTATTTT
CASSSGGAEGGTQYF
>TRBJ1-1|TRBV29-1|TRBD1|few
TGCAGCGTTGAAGATCTTGGGGCAGGGGGAGGGAACACTGAAGCTTTCTTT
CSVEDLGAGGGNTEAFF
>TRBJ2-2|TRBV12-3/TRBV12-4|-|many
TGTGCCAGCACCTACGGGACTCCCGGCGGGGAGCTGTTTTTT
CASTYGTPGGELFF
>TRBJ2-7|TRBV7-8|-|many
TGTGCCAGCAGCCCCCCCCCCTTCGACGAGCAGTACTTC
CASSPPPFDEQYF
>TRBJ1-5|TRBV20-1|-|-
TGCAGTGCTAGAGGCAGGGGCGGGAATCAGCCCCAGCATTTT
CSARGRGGNQPQHF
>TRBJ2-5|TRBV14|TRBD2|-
TGTGCCAGCAGCCAGCGGGGGGGCCTTCGAGAGACCCAGTACTTC
CASSQRGGLRETQYF
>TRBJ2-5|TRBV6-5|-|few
TGTGCCAGCAGTTTCAACAGGGGACTCAGTCCAGGGGCCCAGTACTTC
CASSFNRGLSPGAQYF
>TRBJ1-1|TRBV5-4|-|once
TGTGCCAGCAGCTCGGTTGGTAGGGCGGACACTGAAGCTTTCTTT
CASSSVGRADTEAFF
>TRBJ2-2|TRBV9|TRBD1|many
TGTGCCAGCAGCCCCGGACAGGGGGGCACCGGGGAGCTGTTTTTT
CASSPGQGGTGELFF
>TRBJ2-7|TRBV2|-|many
TGTGCCAGCAGCGCGGTTCCCTACGAGCAGTACTTC
CASSAVPYEQYF
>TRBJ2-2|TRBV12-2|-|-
TGTGCAAGTCGCTCGATAGGGGCCGTGGGGCCGGGCGGGGAGCTGTTTTTT
CASRSIGAVGPGGELFF
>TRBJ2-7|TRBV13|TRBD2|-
TGTGCCAGCAGCTTAAGGCTAGCGGGAGCCCCCTACGAGCAGTACTTC
CASSLRLAGAPYEQYF
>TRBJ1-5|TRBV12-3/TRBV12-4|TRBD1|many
TGTGCCAGCAGTTTACAGACAGGGAAAAATCAGCCCCAGCATTTT
CASSLQTGKNQPQHF
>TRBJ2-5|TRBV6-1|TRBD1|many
TGTGCCAGCAGCAGCCCAGGGGGACACCAAGAGACCCAGTACTTC
CASSSPGGHQETQYF
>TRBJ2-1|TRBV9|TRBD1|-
TGTGCCAGCAGCCCATATGGGACAGGTCGGAATGAGCAGTTCTTC
CASSPYGTGRNEQFF
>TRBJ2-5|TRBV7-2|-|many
TGTGCCAGCAGCCTTTTCAGACAAGAGACCCAGTACTTC
CASSLFRQETQYF
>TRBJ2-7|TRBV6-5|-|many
TGTGCCAGCAGTTACGTTAGCGAGCAGTACTTC
CASSYVSEQYF
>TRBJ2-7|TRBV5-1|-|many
TGCGCCAGCAGCCCAGTCTCACACTACGAGCAGTACTTC
CASSPVSHYEQYF
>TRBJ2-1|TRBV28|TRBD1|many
TGTGCCAGCAGTTTAGTAAGGGGGCACAATGAGCAGTTCTTC
CASSLVRGHNEQFF